Listed here are 4 T cell receptor beta chains from one sample, sequenced in a study of blood T cell repertoires in COVID-19. Only in-frame clones appear in the TCRdb table, and some are missing; sequencing was by immunoSEQ multiplex PCR. The table shows about 270,000 clones, with approximately 86% occurring only once. Material for sequencing was peripheral blood. The receptors here all came from a middle-aged man with active or convalescent COVID-19.

The CDR3 nucleotides read TGTGCCATCAGTGAGTCAGGAGGGGACGGGTCACCCCTCCACTTT. It translates to CAISESGGDGSPLHF. The chain combines TRBV10-3 with TRBJ1-6, with D possibly being TRBD1 (5 bases). The CDR3 runs to 15 residues. CDR1 and CDR2 (germline): ENHRY, SYGVKD. Trimming removed 0 bases from V and 10 bases from J, with 13 bases in between.

This clone was counted many times. The rearrangement links TRBV5-4 to TRBJ2-5, with no clear D. Trimming stripped 2 bases from V and 5 bases from J, with 16 bases between. Germline CDR1 SGHNT, CDR2 YYREEE (reference sequence). This CDR3 spans 15 amino acids. The CDR3 bases are TGTGCCAGCAGCTTCTCGGATTCAGTCGGGGAGACCCAGTACTTC. Translated, it gives CASSFSDSVGETQYF. The entire variable domain, with the rest obtained from reference TRBV5-4 and TRBJ2-5, is as follows: ETGVTQSPTHLIKTRGQQVTLRCSSQSGHNTVSWYQQALGQGPQFIFQYYREEENGRGNFPPRFSGLQFPNYSSELNVNALELDDSALYLCASSFSDSVGETQYFGPGTRLLVL.

The chain couples TRBV6-2 or TRBV6-3 to TRBJ2-7, with a possible D match to TRBD2 (6 bases). CDR3 length: 15 residues. V was trimmed by 2 bases and J by 6 bases, leaving 17 bases between them. Germline V gene lookup returns CDR1 MNHEY and CDR2 SVGEGT. CDR3 in amino acids: CASSYGAAGEVEQYF. In DNA, the CDR3 is TGTGCCAGCAGTTACGGGGCCGCCGGGGAGGTCGAGCAGTACTTC.

The chain couples TRBV11-2 to TRBJ2-2; 8 bases are a match to TRBD2. The CDR3 is 15 residues long. Trimming at V came to 4 bases and at J to 4 bases, leaving 5 bases not matched to a gene. In germline, CDR1 is SGHAT, CDR2 FQNNGV. For the CDR3, the DNA is TGTGCCAGCAGCTCCTCGGGGGGGGGCACCGGGGAGCTGTTTTTT. Its protein product is CASSSSGGGTGELFF.